These T cell receptor beta chains were read from a single sample in a study of OX40 agonist ivuxolimab in advanced cancers. Assay used: immunoSEQ multiplex PCR; TCRdb lists only in-frame clones, some missing. The sample has tens of thousands of clones, about 82% seen once; the top ten hold roughly 10%. The sequences come from CD4+ or CD8+ T cells sorted from blood, collected in a trial of the OX40 agonist ivuxolimab. The receptors originated from an adult with an advanced solid tumor such as melanoma, head and neck, liver or kidney cancer. Both conserved end residues are part of each CDR3. The D gene is left open where the match is weak. Size is omitted from some rows. Given values are once, few, many or a class for expanded clones.

cdr3_aa cdr3_nt v_call clone_size j_call d_call
CASNSQGAGNTIYF TGTGCCAGCAATTCACAGGGAGCTGGAAATACCATATATTTT TRBV28 - TRBJ1-3 -
CAWSKWRGEAFF TGTGCCTGGAGCAAGTGGAGGGGGGAAGCTTTCTTT TRBV30 - TRBJ1-1 -
CASKPDSQGTQYF TGTGCCAGCAAGCCAGATAGTCAAGGGACCCAGTACTTC TRBV28 - TRBJ2-5 -
CASSLLGRGTEAFF TGCGCCAGCAGCTTGCTGGGGAGGGGGACTGAAGCTTTCTTT TRBV5-1 - TRBJ1-1 -
CASSETGLSNQPQHF TGTGCCAGTAGCGAGACAGGTTTAAGCAATCAGCCCCAGCATTTT TRBV19 - TRBJ1-5 -
CASSQDLVQGPASTDTQYF TGCGCCAGCAGCCAAGACCTGGTACAGGGGCCCGCTTCCACAGATACGCAGTATTTT TRBV4-3 few TRBJ2-3 TRBD1
CASRPKDRGTNEKLFF TGTGCCAGCAGACCTAAGGACAGGGGAACTAATGAAAAACTGTTTTTT TRBV27 - TRBJ1-4 TRBD1
CASSLLAGYNEQFF TGTGCCAGCAGCTTACTAGCGGGGTACAATGAGCAGTTCTTC TRBV7-2 - TRBJ2-1 TRBD2
CASRVGLGQGVNTEAFF TGCGCCAGCAGGGTAGGGCTAGGACAGGGGGTAAACACTGAAGCTTTCTTT TRBV10-2 - TRBJ1-1 TRBD1
CASSFGDSSYYGYTF TGTGCCAGCAGCTTCGGGGACAGCTCTTACTATGGCTACACCTTC TRBV11-2 - TRBJ1-2 TRBD1
CASSHDRQETQYF TGTGCCAGCAGCCACGACAGACAAGAGACCCAGTACTTC TRBV14 - TRBJ2-5 -
CASSRGGKGETQYF TGTGCCAGCTCGCGTGGAGGGAAAGGGGAGACCCAGTACTTC TRBV28 - TRBJ2-5 -
CASSPRGGSTSSSTDTQYF TGTGCCAGCAGCCCCCGTGGGGGGTCAACGTCATCTAGCACAGATACGCAGTATTTT TRBV13 few TRBJ2-3 -
CASSLGARRETQYF TGTGCCAGCAGTTTGGGGGCCAGACGAGAGACCCAGTACTTC TRBV28 - TRBJ2-5 -
CASSEISGYNSPLHF TGTGCCAGCAGTGAGATTTCTGGCTATAATTCACCCCTCCACTTT TRBV25-1 - TRBJ1-6 -
CASIRTSTTSTDTQYF TGTGCCAGTATCCGGACTAGCACCACTAGCACAGATACGCAGTATTTT TRBV19 - TRBJ2-3 TRBD2
CASSLYRNTEAFF TGTGCCAGCAGCTTATACAGGAACACTGAAGCTTTCTTT TRBV7-3 - TRBJ1-1 -
CASSLVEGGTEAFF TGTGCCAGCAGCTTAGTGGAGGGAGGGACTGAAGCTTTCTTT TRBV7-2 - TRBJ1-1 -
CASSLAQGGSGGARYTF TGTGCCAGCAGCTTAGCGCAAGGGGGCAGTGGAGGAGCGCGCTACACCTTC TRBV7-9 - TRBJ1-2 TRBD1
CSAGLRGREETQYF TGCAGCGCCGGACTCCGGGGAAGAGAAGAGACCCAGTACTTC TRBV29-1 - TRBJ2-5 -
CSARDRGKLFF TGCAGTGCTAGAGACAGAGGAAAACTGTTTTTT TRBV20-1 few TRBJ1-4 -
CASSPGQNTEAFF TGTGCCAGCTCACCAGGGCAGAACACTGAAGCTTTCTTT TRBV18 - TRBJ1-1 -
CASSPLGRQWDTGELFF TGTGCCAGCAGCCCTTTGGGCAGGCAATGGGACACCGGGGAGCTGTTTTTT TRBV14 - TRBJ2-2 -
CASSLGGLGTSDNEQFF TGTGCCAGCAGCTTAGGGGGACTGGGGACCTCGGACAATGAGCAGTTCTTC TRBV7-2 - TRBJ2-1 -
CASSSKEKLFF TGTGCCAGCAGTTCTAAAGAAAAACTGTTTTTT TRBV28 - TRBJ1-4 -
CASSPVWDAPGDTQYF TGTGCCAGCAGCCCAGTCTGGGACGCCCCGGGGGATACGCAGTATTTT TRBV7-2 - TRBJ2-3 -
CASSSFGQGLREKLFF TGTGCCAGCTCATCTTTCGGACAGGGCTTACGAGAAAAACTGTTTTTT TRBV18 - TRBJ1-4 TRBD1
CATYQGARQTGYGYTF TGTGCCACCTACCAGGGGGCGCGACAGACTGGGTATGGCTACACCTTC TRBV2 once TRBJ1-2 TRBD1
CASSLGQGGNTEAFF TGCGCCAGCAGCCTAGGACAGGGTGGGAACACTGAAGCTTTCTTT TRBV5-1 - TRBJ1-1 TRBD1
CASRRGRAQETQYF TGTGCCAGCAGGAGGGGCAGGGCCCAAGAGACCCAGTACTTC TRBV6-5 - TRBJ2-5 -
CASRAGRSTDTQYF TGTGCCAGCAGAGCAGGGAGAAGCACAGATACGCAGTATTTT TRBV7-8 - TRBJ2-3 -